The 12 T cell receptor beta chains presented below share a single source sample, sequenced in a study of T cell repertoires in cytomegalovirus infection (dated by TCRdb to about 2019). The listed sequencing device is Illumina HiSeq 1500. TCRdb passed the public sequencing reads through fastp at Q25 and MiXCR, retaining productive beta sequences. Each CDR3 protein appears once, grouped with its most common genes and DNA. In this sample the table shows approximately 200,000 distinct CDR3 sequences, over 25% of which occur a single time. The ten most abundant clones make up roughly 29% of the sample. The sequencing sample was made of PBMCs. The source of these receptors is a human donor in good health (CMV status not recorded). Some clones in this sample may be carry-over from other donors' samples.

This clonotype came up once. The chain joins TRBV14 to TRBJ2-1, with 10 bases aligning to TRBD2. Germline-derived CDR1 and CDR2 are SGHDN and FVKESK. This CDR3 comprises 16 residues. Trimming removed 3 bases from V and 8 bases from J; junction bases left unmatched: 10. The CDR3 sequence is CASSQKMGLALDEQFF. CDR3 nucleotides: TGTGCCAGCAGCCAGAAGATGGGACTAGCGCTCGATGAGCAGTTCTTC. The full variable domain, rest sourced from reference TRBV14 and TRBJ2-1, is EAGVTQFPSHSVIEKGQTVTLRCDPISGHDNLYWYRRVMGKEIKFLLHFVKESKQDESGMPNNRFLAERTGGTYSTLKVQPAELEDSGVYFCASSQKMGLALDEQFFGPGTRLTVL.

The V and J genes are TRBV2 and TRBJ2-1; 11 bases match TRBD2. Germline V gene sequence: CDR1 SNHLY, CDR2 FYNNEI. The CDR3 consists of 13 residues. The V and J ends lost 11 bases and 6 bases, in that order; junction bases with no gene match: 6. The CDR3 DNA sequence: TGTGCCGGCGAAGGGACTAGCGGCAATGAGCAGTTCTTC. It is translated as CAGEGTSGNEQFF.

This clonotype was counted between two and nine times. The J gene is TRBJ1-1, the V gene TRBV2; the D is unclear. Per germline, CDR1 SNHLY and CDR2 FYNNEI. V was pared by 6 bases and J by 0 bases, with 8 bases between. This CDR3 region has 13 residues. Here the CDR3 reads CASSVYLNTEAFF. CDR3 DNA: TGTGCCAGCAGCGTTTACTTGAACACTGAAGCTTTCTTT. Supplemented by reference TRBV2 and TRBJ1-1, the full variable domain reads EPEVTQTPSHQVTQMGQEVILRCVPISNHLYFYWYRQILGQKVEFLVSFYNNEISEKSEIFDDQFSVERPDGSNFTLKIRSTKLEDSAMYFCASSVYLNTEAFFGQGTRLTVV.

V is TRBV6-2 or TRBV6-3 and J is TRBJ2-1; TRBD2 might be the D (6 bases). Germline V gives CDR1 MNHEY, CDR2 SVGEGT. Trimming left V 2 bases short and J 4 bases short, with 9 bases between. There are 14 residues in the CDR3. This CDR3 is CASSYLGGYNEQFF. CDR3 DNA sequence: TGTGCCAGCAGTTACCTGGGGGGTTACAATGAGCAGTTCTTC.

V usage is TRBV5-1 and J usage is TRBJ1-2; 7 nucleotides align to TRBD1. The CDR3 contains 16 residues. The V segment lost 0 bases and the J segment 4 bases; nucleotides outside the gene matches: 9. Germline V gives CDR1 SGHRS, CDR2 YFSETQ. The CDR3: CASSLGSRQGPYGYTF. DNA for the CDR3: TGCGCCAGCAGCTTGGGTTCGAGACAGGGCCCCTATGGCTACACCTTC.

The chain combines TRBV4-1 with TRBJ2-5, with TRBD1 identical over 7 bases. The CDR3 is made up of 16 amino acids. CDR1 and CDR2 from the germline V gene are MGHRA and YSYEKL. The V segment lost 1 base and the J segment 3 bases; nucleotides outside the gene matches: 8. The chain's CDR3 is CASSQGSGTEKETQYF. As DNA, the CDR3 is TGCGCCAGCAGCCAAGGCTCCGGGACAGAGAAAGAGACCCAGTACTTC.

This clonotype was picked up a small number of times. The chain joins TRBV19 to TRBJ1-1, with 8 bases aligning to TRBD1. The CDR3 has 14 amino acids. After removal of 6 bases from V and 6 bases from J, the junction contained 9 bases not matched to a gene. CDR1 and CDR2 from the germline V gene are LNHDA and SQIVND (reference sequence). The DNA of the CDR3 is TGTGCCAGTAGGGACTCCGACAGGGGCGCTGAAGCTTTCTTT. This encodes CASRDSDRGAEAFF.

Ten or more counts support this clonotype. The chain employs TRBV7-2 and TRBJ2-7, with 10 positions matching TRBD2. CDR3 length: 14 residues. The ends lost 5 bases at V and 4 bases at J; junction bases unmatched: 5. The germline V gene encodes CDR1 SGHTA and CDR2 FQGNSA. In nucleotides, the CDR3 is TGTGCCAGCAGCCCGCAGCGGGGGGGGTACGAGCAGTACTTC. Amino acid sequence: CASSPQRGGYEQYF.

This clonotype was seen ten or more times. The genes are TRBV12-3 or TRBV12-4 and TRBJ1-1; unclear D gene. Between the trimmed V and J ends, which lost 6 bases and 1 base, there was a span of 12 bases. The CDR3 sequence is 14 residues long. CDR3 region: CASRHTTENTEAFF. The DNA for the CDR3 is TGTGCCAGCAGACACACTACAGAGAACACTGAAGCTTTCTTT.

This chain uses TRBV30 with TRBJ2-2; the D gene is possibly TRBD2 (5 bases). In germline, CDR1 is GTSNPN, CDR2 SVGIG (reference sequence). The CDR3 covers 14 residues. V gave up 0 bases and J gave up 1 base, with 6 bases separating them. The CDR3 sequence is CAWSVEGNTGELFF. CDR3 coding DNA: TGTGCCTGGAGTGTAGAGGGGAACACCGGGGAGCTGTTTTTT.

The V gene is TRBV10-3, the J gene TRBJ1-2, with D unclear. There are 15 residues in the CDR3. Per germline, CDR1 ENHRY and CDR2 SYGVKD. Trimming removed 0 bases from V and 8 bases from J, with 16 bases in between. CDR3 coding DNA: TGTGCCATCAGTGAGTCGACTCGGACGGCCGGCGGCTACACCTTC. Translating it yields CAISESTRTAGGYTF.

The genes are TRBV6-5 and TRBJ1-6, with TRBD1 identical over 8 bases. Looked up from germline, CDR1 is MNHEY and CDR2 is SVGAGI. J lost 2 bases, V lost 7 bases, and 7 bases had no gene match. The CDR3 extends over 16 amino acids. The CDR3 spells CASNNGQGAYNSPLHF. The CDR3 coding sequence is TGTGCCAGCAATAATGGACAGGGCGCCTATAATTCACCCCTCCACTTT.